The sequence of this TCR beta chain was determined in a study of memory CD4+ T cells and cytomegalovirus serostatus. Study-wide points: Median bootstrapped AUC for CMV status was just under 0.97 originally, approximately 0.93 US-trained. Each of approximately 70 CMV-associated TCRbeta sequences occurred in one to five individuals. The CMV-associated TCR signature appears largely within the CD4+ memory repertoire.

As processed by the authors: Out-of-frame sequences were removed, leaving about 2.2 million distinct TCRbeta sequences. Only in-frame clones appear in the TCRdb table, and some are missing; sequencing was by immunoSEQ multiplex PCR. Clone size and the V and J calls come from that table; the DNA yielded D and trimming. The repertoire consists of approximately 65,000 clones, with roughly three quarters occurring once and the leading ten covering 0.88%. About this clone: Its antigen remains unknown.

Single viable CD3+CD4+CD8-CD45RO+ cells were sorted as the memory CD4+ T cells. The TCR was taken from an adult in good health and CMV-seronegative. Sequences were obtained from memory CD4+ T cells from blood.

The CDR3 nucleotides are TGTGCCATCAGTGCAGGGGGCGCTATAGGAGAGACCCAGTACTTC. Amino acids: CAISAGGAIGETQYF. The chain carries TRBV10-3 and TRBJ2-5, with 8 bases lining up with TRBD1. This CDR3 comprises 15 residues. With V trimmed by 4 bases and J by 4 bases, 8 bases remained unmatched. From germline, CDR1 is ENHRY and CDR2 SYGVKD.